The next 18 T cell receptor beta chains were all read from a single sample in a study of beta chain features in type 1 diabetes. All of the isolated RNA was reverse transcribed, so expressed TCRB transcripts were sequenced. Generated by immunoSEQ multiplex PCR, the TCRdb table keeps only in-frame clones and is missing some. The table records roughly 300,000 clones, 8% of them present only once. The sequenced sample was central memory CD4+ T cells from blood. These receptors all stem from a woman aged 18-30 years in good health.

The J gene is TRBJ2-3, the V gene TRBV29-1; D unclear. The CDR3 is 12 amino acids. Trimming removed 5 bases at V and 2 bases at J, with 8 bases between. CDR1 is SQVTM, CDR2 ANQGSEA, per germline. CDR3 DNA: TGCAGCGTTCATGGTATCACAGATACGCAGTATTTT. Protein: CSVHGITDTQYF.

The chain joins TRBV14 to TRBJ2-3, with a weak D call TRBD1 (6 bases). Germline V gene sequence: CDR1 SGHDN, CDR2 FVKESK. V was shortened by 0 bases and J by 4 bases, with 11 bases between the two germline ends. This CDR3 spans 15 amino acids. The CDR3 loop reads CASSQENRDSDTQYF. For the CDR3, the DNA is TGTGCCAGCAGCCAAGAGAACAGGGATTCAGATACGCAGTATTTT.

This clone was seen a handful of times. The rearrangement joins TRBV6-1 to TRBJ2-1; no firm D call. CDR1 and CDR2 from the germline V gene are MNHNS and SASEGT. This CDR3 spans 11 amino acids. The V gene lost 3 bases and the J gene lost 7 bases, with 4 bases spanning the gap. CDR3 nucleotide sequence: TGTGCCAGCAGTGAGGGAAATGAGCAGTTCTTC. Encoded protein: CASSEGNEQFF.

The chain is built from TRBV4-1 and TRBJ1-5; TRBD1 matches at 8 bases. The CDR3 contains 15 residues. Germline trimming cut 4 bases from V and 5 bases from J; bases unmatched to any gene: 7. Per the germline V gene, CDR1 is MGHRA and CDR2 is YSYEKL. CDR3 sequence reads: CASSPIGQGDQPQHF. CDR3 in DNA: TGCGCCAGCAGCCCGATCGGACAGGGAGATCAGCCCCAGCATTTT.

This clone was seen more than once but under ten times. The chain is built from TRBV11-2 and TRBJ1-1, with D perhaps TRBD1 (5 bases). Germline CDR1 reads SGHAT; CDR2 reads FQNNGV. The CDR3 extends over 16 amino acids. The V end lost 1 base, the J end lost 7 bases, and 19 bases lay between the germline ends. Here the CDR3 reads CASSLAPPRDGDEAFF. The CDR3 DNA reads TGTGCCAGCAGCTTAGCCCCTCCTCGGGACGGGGATGAAGCTTTCTTT. The variable domain in full, with the rest retrieved from reference TRBV11-2 and TRBJ1-1, is EAGVAQSPRYKIIEKRQSVAFWCNPISGHATLYWYQQILGQGPKLLIQFQNNGVVDDSQLPKDRFSAERLKGVDSTLKIQPAKLEDSAVYLCASSLAPPRDGDEAFFGQGTRLTVV.

The rearrangement uses TRBV5-6 and TRBJ2-3; D perhaps matches TRBD1 (7 bases). The V gene lost 2 bases and the J gene lost 1 base, with 14 bases spanning the gap. CDR1 is SGHDT and CDR2 is YYEEEE in the germline V gene. The CDR3 length is 16 residues. The DNA of the CDR3 is TGTGCCAGCAGCTTTGGTCGGGGGACAGGCACAGATACGCAGTATTTT. Translation gives CASSFGRGTGTDTQYF.

This clone was detected ten times or more. The gene calls are TRBV27 and TRBJ1-4, with 8 bases aligning to TRBD1. With 5 bases clipped from V and 6 bases from J, the junction kept 20 bases outside the gene matches. Germline loops: CDR1 MNHEY, CDR2 SMNVEV (reference sequence). The CDR3 consists of 19 residues. CDR3 DNA: TGTGCCAGCAGTACTCCGGGACAGGTGCCCGATGGTACCTATGAAAAACTGTTTTTT. It yields the protein CASSTPGQVPDGTYEKLFF.

This clone has a handful of counts. The V and J genes are TRBV27 and TRBJ1-2; D unresolved. The V and J ends lost 5 bases and 8 bases respectively, with 21 bases between them. Looked up from germline, CDR1 is MNHEY and CDR2 is SMNVEV (reference sequence). The CDR3 contains 15 residues. In DNA, the CDR3 is TGTGCCAGCAGTCCCCTATCCGGCGAGGCGTTCGGCTACACCTTC. Residues: CASSPLSGEAFGYTF.

This clone has only a few counts. V usage is TRBV5-1 and J usage is TRBJ2-1; D remains ambiguous. The germline V gene has CDR1 SGHRS and CDR2 YFSETQ. The CDR3 length is 12 residues. The V end was cut by 0 bases, the J end by 6 bases, with 4 bases between. CDR3 sequence reads: CASSLGVNEQFF. CDR3 DNA: TGCGCCAGCAGCTTGGGAGTCAATGAGCAGTTCTTC. Full variable domain (remainder filled in from reference TRBV5-1 and TRBJ2-1): KAGVTQTPRYLIKTRGQQVTLSCSPISGHRSVSWYQQTPGQGLQFLFEYFSETQRNKGNFPGRFSGRQFSNSRSEMNVSTLELGDSALYLCASSLGVNEQFFGPGTRLTVL.

This clone was detected a few times. The J gene is TRBJ2-3, the V gene TRBV6-5, with 7 positions matching TRBD2. This CDR3 region has 14 residues. V gave up 7 bases and J gave up 0 bases; unmatched junction bases: 4. Germline V CDR1 and CDR2: MNHEY, SVGAGI. CDR3 bases: TGTGCCAGCAAATCTAGCGGAAGCACAGATACGCAGTATTTT. Translated: CASKSSGSTDTQYF.

V usage is TRBV6-5 and J usage is TRBJ2-7; 8 positions match TRBD1. The CDR3 totals 15 residues. Germline V gene data show CDR1 as MNHEY and CDR2 as SVGAGI. The trim removed 6 bases at V and 1 base at J, leaving 8 bases unmatched. The CDR3 DNA is TGTGCCAGCAGACCAGGGGGCGCGGGATCCTACGAGCAGTACTTC. This encodes CASRPGGAGSYEQYF.

The chain has TRBV5-1 and TRBJ2-7, with D possibly being TRBD1 (6 bases). Between the trimmed V and J ends, which lost 3 bases and 6 bases, there was a span of 13 bases. The CDR3 has 13 amino acids. Per germline, CDR1 SGHRS and CDR2 YFSETQ. CDR3 sequence reads: CASSSRQAGEQYF. CDR3 coding DNA: TGCGCCAGCAGCTCGAGACAGGCCGGCGAGCAGTACTTC.

This clone was seen only a few times. This chain connects TRBV29-1 to TRBJ2-1; 10 bases agree with TRBD2. Losses at the gene ends were 4 bases for V and 2 bases for J; bases not matched to a gene: 14. Germline V CDR1 and CDR2: SQVTM, ANQGSEA. The CDR3 spans 18 residues. The CDR3: CSVGGQVVLAGTYNEQFF. The CDR3, as DNA: TGCAGCGTTGGCGGTCAGGTCGTACTAGCGGGAACCTACAATGAGCAGTTCTTC.

This clone has only a few counts. The chain uses TRBV15 and TRBJ1-4; D is unclear. The CDR3 has 13 residues. Germline V gene sequence: CDR1 LNHNV, CDR2 YYDKDF (reference sequence). V shed 1 base and J shed 10 bases, with 10 bases lying between them. The CDR3 loop is CATSRVGLGKLFF. CDR3 DNA sequence: TGTGCCACCAGCAGAGTAGGGTTGGGAAAACTGTTTTTT.

This chain's CDR3 is CASSQRRGSEQFF. CDR3 sequence (DNA): TGTGCCAGCAGCCAACGGAGGGGGAGTGAGCAGTTCTTC. The chain employs TRBV14 and TRBJ2-1; D could derive from TRBD1 or TRBD2 (6 bases each). Germline V gene data show CDR1 as SGHDN and CDR2 as FVKESK. The CDR3 sequence is 13 residues long. V was pared by 2 bases and J by 9 bases, with 11 bases between.

This clone occurred once. The chain combines TRBV12-5 with TRBJ2-1; D remains ambiguous. Germline CDR1 reads LGHNT; CDR2 reads FRNRAP. This CDR3 has 13 residues. V lost 4 bases and J lost 6, with 10 bases in between. The DNA for the CDR3 is TGTGCTAGTGGTTCACCTCAGTCCAATGAGCAGTTCTTC. It yields the protein CASGSPQSNEQFF.

In DNA, the CDR3 is TGTGCCAGTAGTCTAGCGGGAGGTAATAGATGGAATGAGCAGTTCTTC. It yields the protein CASSLAGGNRWNEQFF. The chain recombines TRBV19 with TRBJ2-1, with TRBD2 matching 11 bases. V was pared by 5 bases and J by 7 bases, with 10 bases of the junction left unmatched. The CDR3 runs 16 residues. Germline-derived CDR1 and CDR2 are LNHDA and SQIVND (reference sequence).

V is TRBV28 and J is TRBJ1-4; possible D gene TRBD1, 6 bases. Germline CDR1 and CDR2: MDHEN and SYDVKM. Trimming left V 6 bases short and J 14 bases short, with 13 bases between. The CDR3 runs 11 residues. The CDR3 sequence is CASSEQGRLFF. CDR3 coding DNA: TGTGCCAGCAGCGAACAGGGTCGTCTGTTTTTT.